The next 6 T cell receptor beta chains were all read from a single sample in a study of OX40 agonist ivuxolimab in advanced cancers. Measured with immunoSEQ multiplex PCR; TCRdb has only the in-frame clones, and not every one. The sample lists 12,000 or so clones, about 86% occurring once. The sequenced sample was CD4+ or CD8+ T cells sorted from blood, obtained in a trial of the OX40 agonist ivuxolimab. All receptors come from an adult with an advanced solid tumor such as melanoma, head and neck, liver or kidney cancer.

The rearrangement uses TRBV4-1 and TRBJ2-7; TRBD1 is a possible D gene (6 bases). The CDR3 extends over 14 amino acids. Germline lookup yields CDR1 MGHRA and CDR2 YSYEKL. V lost 2 bases and J 2 bases, leaving 10 bases between the germline ends. The CDR3: CASSQLQGPYEQYF. CDR3 DNA: TGCGCCAGCAGCCAACTACAGGGACCCTACGAGCAGTACTTC.

The chain employs TRBV28 and TRBJ1-2; possible D gene TRBD1, 5 bases. Germline CDR1 and CDR2: MDHEN and SYDVKM. The CDR3 loop spans 12 amino acids. Trimming removed 8 bases at V and 8 bases at J, with 15 bases between. CDR3 coding DNA: TGTGCCAGCCTCAAACAGGCCCCAGGCTACACCTTC. This codes for CASLKQAPGYTF.

The chain has TRBV6-5 and TRBJ2-3; D might be TRBD1 or TRBD2, each matching 6 bases. CDR1 is MNHEY and CDR2 is SVGAGI in the germline V gene. The CDR3 totals 14 residues. Trimming shortened V by 6 bases and J by 7 bases, and 17 bases separated the two germline ends. The CDR3 nucleotides read TGTGCCAGCAGCACTCCGAGGGGGGACCATACGCAGTATTTT. It codes for CASSTPRGDHTQYF.

This sequence joins TRBV11-2 and TRBJ2-3, with a possible D match to TRBD2 (5 bases). The germline gives CDR1 SGHAT, CDR2 FQNNGV. The CDR3 is 15 amino acids. Trimming took off 4 bases at V and 3 bases at J, with 14 bases between the two ends. CDR3 bases: TGTGCCAGCAGCTCTTCGAGCGGCCCAACAGATACGCAGTATTTT. Encoded protein: CASSSSSGPTDTQYF. Using reference TRBV11-2 and TRBJ2-3 for the parts outside the CDR3, the full variable domain is EAGVAQSPRYKIIEKRQSVAFWCNPISGHATLYWYQQILGQGPKLLIQFQNNGVVDDSQLPKDRFSAERLKGVDSTLKIQPAKLEDSAVYLCASSSSSGPTDTQYFGPGTRLTVL.

The chain employs TRBV6-7 and TRBJ2-6, with unresolved D. TRBV6-7 is flagged as an ORF with uncertain function. With 5 bases removed from V and 5 bases from J, the gap between germline ends came to 22 bases. CDR3 length equals 18 residues. The CDR3 protein is CASSKVSRLQSRANVLTF. The CDR3 nucleotides read TGTGCCAGCAGTAAAGTGTCGCGTTTACAAAGTCGGGCCAACGTCCTGACTTTC.

The V and J genes are TRBV28 and TRBJ1-4; TRBD1 matches 7 bases. Germline values: CDR1 MDHEN, CDR2 SYDVKM. V trimming: 5 bases; J trimming: 0 bases; junction bases outside the gene matches: 6. This CDR3 has 16 amino acids. The CDR3 region is CASSDRAPSTNEKLFF. In DNA, the CDR3 is TGTGCCAGCAGTGACAGGGCCCCTTCAACTAATGAAAAACTGTTTTTT. The full variable domain, in which reference TRBV28 and TRBJ1-4 provide the parts outside the CDR3, is DVKVTQSSRYLVKRTGEKVFLECVQDMDHENMFWYRQDPGLGLRLIYFSYDVKMKEKGDIPEGYSVSREKKERFSLILESASTNQTSMYLCASSDRAPSTNEKLFFGSGTQLSVL.